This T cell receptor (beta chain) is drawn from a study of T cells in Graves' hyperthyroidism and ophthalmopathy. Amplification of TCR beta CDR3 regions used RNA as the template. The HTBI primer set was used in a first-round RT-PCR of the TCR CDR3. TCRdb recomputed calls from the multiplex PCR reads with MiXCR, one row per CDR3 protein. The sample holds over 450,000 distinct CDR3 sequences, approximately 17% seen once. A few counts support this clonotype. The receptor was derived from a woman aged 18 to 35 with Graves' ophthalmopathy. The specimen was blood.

CDR3 nucleotide sequence: TGTGCCAGCAGCTTAGGACCGATTCAAGAGACCCAGTACTTC. It yields the protein CASSLGPIQETQYF. This sequence joins TRBV7-8 and TRBJ2-5; D is ambiguous. The germline V gene has CDR1 SGHVS and CDR2 FQNEAQ. The CDR3 runs to 14 residues. Trimming pared 1 base from V and 2 bases from J, leaving 8 bases between. Complete variable domain (other parts from reference TRBV7-8 and TRBJ2-5): GAGVSQSPRYKVAKRGQDVALRCDPISGHVSLFWYQQALGQGPEFLTYFQNEAQLDKSGLPSDRFFAERPEGSVSTLKIQRTQQEDSAVYLCASSLGPIQETQYFGPGTRLLVL.